This is a list of T cell receptor beta chains from one sample in a study of blood T cell repertoires in COVID-19. Sequenced by immunoSEQ multiplex PCR; TCRdb stores in-frame clones only, minus some. The sample lists more than 110,000 clones; 87% were seen once. Sequenced material: peripheral blood. The receptors stem from a woman between 35 and 50 years old with acute or convalescent COVID-19. Each CDR3 is given with its conserved first and last residue. D genes are given only for firm matches. Some rows have no size entry. The others give once, few or many, or a class for an expanded clone.

d_gene: NA; v_gene: TRBV30; abundance: NA; j_gene: TRBJ1-5; CDR3nt: TGTGCCTGGAGTGGGGGGGAGGATCAGCCCCAGCATTTT; CDR3aa: CAWSGGEDQPQHF
d_gene: NA; v_gene: TRBV4-3; abundance: NA; j_gene: TRBJ2-6; CDR3nt: TGCGCCAGCAGCCAAGACACGAGCTCTGGGGCCAACGTCCTGACTTTC; CDR3aa: CASSQDTSSGANVLTF
d_gene: NA; v_gene: TRBV4-3; abundance: NA; j_gene: TRBJ1-2; CDR3nt: TGCGCCAGCAGCCAAGATCTGAGGGTACACTATGGCTACACCTTC; CDR3aa: CASSQDLRVHYGYTF
d_gene: NA; v_gene: TRBV18; abundance: NA; j_gene: TRBJ1-1; CDR3nt: TGTGCCAGCTCACAACAGGGGAACACTGAAGCTTTCTTT; CDR3aa: CASSQQGNTEAFF
d_gene: NA; v_gene: TRBV19; abundance: NA; j_gene: TRBJ1-5; CDR3nt: TGTGCCAGTAGTATTAGTGGCAATCAGCCCCAGCATTTT; CDR3aa: CASSISGNQPQHF
d_gene: TRBD1; v_gene: TRBV4-3; abundance: NA; j_gene: TRBJ1-4; CDR3nt: TGCGCCAGCAGCCAAGATCGGACAGGACCTGACGAAAAACTGTTTTTT; CDR3aa: CASSQDRTGPDEKLFF
d_gene: NA; v_gene: TRBV20-1; abundance: NA; j_gene: TRBJ2-7; CDR3nt: TGCAGTGCTAGTTTACCAGGGACCTACGAGCAGTACTTC; CDR3aa: CSASLPGTYEQYF
d_gene: NA; v_gene: TRBV5-4; abundance: NA; j_gene: TRBJ2-1; CDR3nt: TGTGCCAGCAGCCTGGAACAGGGATATGAGCAGTTCTTC; CDR3aa: CASSLEQGYEQFF
d_gene: TRBD1; v_gene: TRBV5-1; abundance: NA; j_gene: TRBJ2-3; CDR3nt: TGCGCCAGCAGCTTGGGGACAGGGGGCACAGATACGCAGTATTTT; CDR3aa: CASSLGTGGTDTQYF
d_gene: TRBD2; v_gene: TRBV2; abundance: NA; j_gene: TRBJ2-7; CDR3nt: TGTGCCAGCAGGGATGGACTAGCGGGATTGGACTCCTACGAGCAGTACTTC; CDR3aa: CASRDGLAGLDSYEQYF
d_gene: NA; v_gene: TRBV7-2; abundance: NA; j_gene: TRBJ2-2; CDR3nt: TGTGCCAGCAGCCTACTCAGGGCCACCGGGGAGCTGTTTTTT; CDR3aa: CASSLLRATGELFF
d_gene: TRBD2; v_gene: TRBV11-2; abundance: NA; j_gene: TRBJ2-1; CDR3nt: TGTGCCAGCAGCTTATGGGGGGGGTACAATGAGCAGTTCTTC; CDR3aa: CASSLWGGYNEQFF
d_gene: NA; v_gene: TRBV4-1; abundance: NA; j_gene: TRBJ2-2; CDR3nt: TGCGCCAGCAGCCAAGATCGGGGCGGGGAGCTGTTTTTT; CDR3aa: CASSQDRGGELFF
d_gene: TRBD2; v_gene: TRBV7-2; abundance: NA; j_gene: TRBJ2-1; CDR3nt: TGTGCCAGCAGCTTAGGACTAGCGGGGGGTAATGAGCAGTTCTTC; CDR3aa: CASSLGLAGGNEQFF
d_gene: NA; v_gene: TRBV20-1; abundance: NA; j_gene: TRBJ1-1; CDR3nt: TGCACCCCGGGCAGGGGCACTGAAGCTTTCTTT; CDR3aa: CTPGRGTEAFF
d_gene: NA; v_gene: TRBV5-4; abundance: NA; j_gene: TRBJ1-5; CDR3nt: TGTGCCAGCAGCGTCGGAGGGGACGGCAATCAGCCCCAGCATTTT; CDR3aa: CASSVGGDGNQPQHF
d_gene: TRBD1; v_gene: TRBV7-8; abundance: NA; j_gene: TRBJ2-7; CDR3nt: TGTGCCAGCAGCCTCGGACAGGCTGTGTCCGAGCAGTACTTC; CDR3aa: CASSLGQAVSEQYF
d_gene: TRBD2; v_gene: TRBV27; abundance: NA; j_gene: TRBJ2-7; CDR3nt: TGTGCCAGCAGTTTAGCTAGCGGAGTTACCTACGAGCAGTACTTC; CDR3aa: CASSLASGVTYEQYF
d_gene: NA; v_gene: TRBV7-2; abundance: NA; j_gene: TRBJ1-1; CDR3nt: TGTGCCAGCAGCGTAAGGACAGTTCCCGGGGGGGCTTTCTTT; CDR3aa: CASSVRTVPGGAFF
d_gene: NA; v_gene: TRBV18; abundance: NA; j_gene: TRBJ1-1; CDR3nt: TGTGCCAGCTCAAGGACAAGAAACACTGAAGCTTTCTTT; CDR3aa: CASSRTRNTEAFF
d_gene: NA; v_gene: TRBV6-2/TRBV6-3; abundance: few; j_gene: TRBJ2-1; CDR3nt: TGTGCCAGCAGTTCTAGGCCTAGGGGGTCGATCTACAATGAGCAGTTCTTC; CDR3aa: CASSSRPRGSIYNEQFF
d_gene: NA; v_gene: TRBV6-5; abundance: NA; j_gene: TRBJ2-1; CDR3nt: TGTGCCAGCAGCTACCAACTCTCCTACAATGAGCAGTTCTTC; CDR3aa: CASSYQLSYNEQFF
d_gene: TRBD2; v_gene: TRBV27; abundance: NA; j_gene: TRBJ2-3; CDR3nt: TGTGCCAGCAGAATAGCGGGCCTCACAGATACGCAGTATTTT; CDR3aa: CASRIAGLTDTQYF
d_gene: NA; v_gene: TRBV9; abundance: NA; j_gene: TRBJ2-1; CDR3nt: TGTGCCAGCAGCTCAGGGCGCATTGAGCAGTTCTTC; CDR3aa: CASSSGRIEQFF
d_gene: TRBD2; v_gene: TRBV2; abundance: NA; j_gene: TRBJ2-7; CDR3nt: TGTGCCAGCAGTGGGGGAGCGGGAAGGATCGAGTACGAGCAGTACTTC; CDR3aa: CASSGGAGRIEYEQYF
d_gene: NA; v_gene: TRBV6-2/TRBV6-3; abundance: NA; j_gene: TRBJ2-7; CDR3nt: TGTGCCAGCAGCCCAGGGGCCTGGTCCTACGAGCAGTACTTC; CDR3aa: CASSPGAWSYEQYF
d_gene: TRBD2; v_gene: TRBV7-6; abundance: NA; j_gene: TRBJ2-2; CDR3nt: TGTGCCATCTCCGGCTCTAAGCGGGGGGCCAACACCGGGGAGCTGTTTTTT; CDR3aa: CAISGSKRGANTGELFF
d_gene: NA; v_gene: TRBV28; abundance: few; j_gene: TRBJ2-7; CDR3nt: TGTGCCAGCAGCTCCGGGGTAGGGGGAGAGGGCTACGAGCAGTACTTC; CDR3aa: CASSSGVGGEGYEQYF
d_gene: NA; v_gene: TRBV7-9; abundance: NA; j_gene: TRBJ1-2; CDR3nt: TGTGCCAGCAGCTTAGCGCAGGGTGTGGGGTATGGCTACACCTTC; CDR3aa: CASSLAQGVGYGYTF
d_gene: NA; v_gene: TRBV7-9; abundance: NA; j_gene: TRBJ1-2; CDR3nt: TGTGCCAGCAGCCTTGACTTTAACTATGGCTACACCTTC; CDR3aa: CASSLDFNYGYTF
d_gene: TRBD1; v_gene: TRBV5-1; abundance: NA; j_gene: TRBJ2-5; CDR3nt: TGCGCCAGCAGCTATGGGTACGGGACAGTTAAAGAGACCCAGTACTTC; CDR3aa: CASSYGYGTVKETQYF
d_gene: TRBD2; v_gene: TRBV2; abundance: NA; j_gene: TRBJ2-5; CDR3nt: TGTGCCAGCAGTGGGCTAGCGGGGGGCCGAGAGACCCAGTACTTC; CDR3aa: CASSGLAGGRETQYF
d_gene: TRBD1; v_gene: TRBV5-1; abundance: NA; j_gene: TRBJ1-2; CDR3nt: TGCGCCAGCAGCTTGGATCTCGGGACAGGGCATGGCTACACCTTC; CDR3aa: CASSLDLGTGHGYTF
d_gene: NA; v_gene: TRBV9; abundance: NA; j_gene: TRBJ2-3; CDR3nt: TGTGCCAGCAGCGTAAAAACAGACCCCACAGATACGCAGTATTTT; CDR3aa: CASSVKTDPTDTQYF
d_gene: NA; v_gene: TRBV3-1/TRBV3-2; abundance: NA; j_gene: TRBJ1-2; CDR3nt: TGTGCCAGCAGCCAAGTCCCCCAATCTAACTATGGCTACACCTTC; CDR3aa: CASSQVPQSNYGYTF
d_gene: NA; v_gene: TRBV5-6; abundance: NA; j_gene: TRBJ2-3; CDR3nt: TGTGCCAGCGCCGATTGGCCTAGCACAGATACGCAGTATTTT; CDR3aa: CASADWPSTDTQYF
d_gene: TRBD1; v_gene: TRBV5-1; abundance: NA; j_gene: TRBJ1-1; CDR3nt: TGCGCCAGCAGCGGCGGGACAGGGGCGAACACTGAAGCTTTCTTT; CDR3aa: CASSGGTGANTEAFF
d_gene: NA; v_gene: TRBV27; abundance: NA; j_gene: TRBJ2-5; CDR3nt: TGTGCCAGCGGAGTTAGAGAGACCCAGTACTTC; CDR3aa: CASGVRETQYF
d_gene: NA; v_gene: TRBV25-1; abundance: NA; j_gene: TRBJ1-2; CDR3nt: TGTGCCAGCAGTATGTCCGAGACAGAACTTAACTATGGCTACACCTTC; CDR3aa: CASSMSETELNYGYTF
d_gene: TRBD2; v_gene: TRBV3-1/TRBV3-2; abundance: once; j_gene: TRBJ2-1; CDR3nt: TGTGCCAGCAGCCAAGTCTTCTGGGCGGGAGGTTCCCTATCTCTCAATGAGCAGTTCTTC; CDR3aa: CASSQVFWAGGSLSLNEQFF
d_gene: TRBD1; v_gene: TRBV24-1; abundance: NA; j_gene: TRBJ1-4; CDR3nt: TGTGCCACCAGTGATGGACAGGGGGCGAGTGAAAAACTGTTTTTT; CDR3aa: CATSDGQGASEKLFF
d_gene: TRBD1; v_gene: TRBV7-2; abundance: NA; j_gene: TRBJ1-2; CDR3nt: TGTGCCAGCAGCCTACGGCCGACAGGGGACCTCTATGGCTACACCTTC; CDR3aa: CASSLRPTGDLYGYTF
d_gene: NA; v_gene: TRBV4-1; abundance: NA; j_gene: TRBJ2-7; CDR3nt: TGCGCCAGCAGCCAAGACTTTACCTACGAGCAGTACTTC; CDR3aa: CASSQDFTYEQYF
d_gene: NA; v_gene: TRBV5-4; abundance: few; j_gene: TRBJ1-1; CDR3nt: TGTGCCAGCAGCTTCCCGGACCGGGGCACTGAAGCTTTCTTT; CDR3aa: CASSFPDRGTEAFF
d_gene: NA; v_gene: TRBV7-2; abundance: NA; j_gene: TRBJ1-3; CDR3nt: TGTGCCAGCAGCGTATTACAACCGTCTGGAAACACCATATATTTT; CDR3aa: CASSVLQPSGNTIYF
d_gene: NA; v_gene: TRBV5-4; abundance: NA; j_gene: TRBJ2-1; CDR3nt: TGTGCCAGCAGTCTTACAGCTTACAATGAGCAGTTCTTC; CDR3aa: CASSLTAYNEQFF
d_gene: NA; v_gene: TRBV10-3; abundance: NA; j_gene: TRBJ1-2; CDR3nt: TGTGCCATCAGTGAACAGCTCTATGGCTACACCTTC; CDR3aa: CAISEQLYGYTF
d_gene: TRBD1; v_gene: TRBV5-6; abundance: NA; j_gene: TRBJ2-1; CDR3nt: TGTGCCAGCAGCCCGATGGGCAGGGGGCAATACAATGAGCAGTTCTTC; CDR3aa: CASSPMGRGQYNEQFF
d_gene: NA; v_gene: TRBV7-2; abundance: NA; j_gene: TRBJ1-5; CDR3nt: TGTGCCAGCAGCTCGGGAGGGTTAGATCAGCCCCAGCATTTT; CDR3aa: CASSSGGLDQPQHF
d_gene: NA; v_gene: TRBV14; abundance: few; j_gene: TRBJ1-2; CDR3nt: TGTGCCAGCAGCCAAGATACGGGTGCCTATGGCTACACCTTC; CDR3aa: CASSQDTGAYGYTF
d_gene: NA; v_gene: TRBV7-2; abundance: NA; j_gene: TRBJ1-3; CDR3nt: TGTGCCAGCAGCCTCACGGGGGGGGCAGGAGGAAACACCATATATTTT; CDR3aa: CASSLTGGAGGNTIYF
d_gene: NA; v_gene: TRBV11-2; abundance: NA; j_gene: TRBJ1-2; CDR3nt: TGTGCCAGCGGGGGGAACGGCTACACCTTC; CDR3aa: CASGGNGYTF
d_gene: NA; v_gene: TRBV28; abundance: once; j_gene: TRBJ1-3; CDR3nt: TGTGCCAGCAGTTTATCTGTGTACGCAGCTGGAAACACCATATATTTT; CDR3aa: CASSLSVYAAGNTIYF
d_gene: NA; v_gene: TRBV18; abundance: once; j_gene: TRBJ2-7; CDR3nt: TGTGCCAGCTCACTCAGACAGCGCTCCTACGAGCAGTACTTC; CDR3aa: CASSLRQRSYEQYF
d_gene: TRBD2; v_gene: TRBV29-1; abundance: NA; j_gene: TRBJ2-7; CDR3nt: TGCAGCGCCGCACTAGCGACCTACGAGCAGTACTTC; CDR3aa: CSAALATYEQYF
d_gene: TRBD2; v_gene: TRBV7-9; abundance: NA; j_gene: TRBJ2-7; CDR3nt: TGTGCCAGCAGCATCAAGTCCGGGACTAGCGGGAGGTACGAGCAGTACTTC; CDR3aa: CASSIKSGTSGRYEQYF
d_gene: NA; v_gene: TRBV27; abundance: NA; j_gene: TRBJ2-3; CDR3nt: TGTGCCAGCAGTTTCTCAGGGCCTTCGGATACGCAGTATTTT; CDR3aa: CASSFSGPSDTQYF